These T cell receptor beta chains were read from a single sample in a study of T cell responses to AZD1222 COVID-19 vaccine. Clones were read by immunoSEQ multiplex PCR, and TCRdb kept only the in-frame ones, dropping some. The sample comprises approximately 190,000 clones, 85% to 95% of which are singletons, and roughly 8.4% rests with the top ten. The starting material was peripheral blood, obtained on day 0 of AZD1222 vaccination. These TCRs come from an adult in good health. CDR3s include the opening cysteine and the closing phenylalanine or tryptophan. A D gene is named only where the DNA matches it firmly. The size entry is marked missing in some rows and otherwise reads once, few, many or a size class.

>-|TRBV27|TRBD1|TRBJ2-1
TGTGCCAGCAGTTCCTACAGGGGGAATGAGCAGTTCTTC
CASSSYRGNEQFF
>-|TRBV4-1|-|TRBJ1-6
TGCGCCAGCAGCCAAGAGGGAGTTTCCCTCCACTTT
CASSQEGVSLHF
>-|TRBV30|-|TRBJ1-6
TGTGCCTGGAGTAATACAGTAAATTCACCCCTCCACTTT
CAWSNTVNSPLHF
>-|TRBV3-1/TRBV3-2|TRBD2|TRBJ2-1
TGTGCCAGCAGCCAAGAATTAGGGACTAGCGGGATTTGGTCCAATGAGCAGTTCTTC
CASSQELGTSGIWSNEQFF
>-|TRBV12-5|-|TRBJ2-1
TGTGCTAGTGGTTTGGTACGTGGGGAGCAGTTCTTC
CASGLVRGEQFF
>-|TRBV27|-|TRBJ1-6
TGTGCCAGCAGCTGGACATGGGGCAGTAATTCACCCCTCCACTTT
CASSWTWGSNSPLHF
>-|TRBV28|-|TRBJ2-7
TGTGCCAGCCGGGCCCCCTCTTTGTACGAGCAGTACTTC
CASRAPSLYEQYF
>-|TRBV19|-|TRBJ2-2
TGTGCCAGTAGTATGAGACGCCAAAGGAGAGTCACCGGGGAGCTGTTTTTT
CASSMRRQRRVTGELFF
>-|TRBV7-2|TRBD1|TRBJ2-3
TGTGCCAGCAGCTTAGACAGGGGCGATACGCAGTATTTT
CASSLDRGDTQYF
>-|TRBV5-1|TRBD1|TRBJ1-2
TGCGCCAGCAGACAGGGGGAAGGCTATGGCTACACCTTC
CASRQGEGYGYTF
>-|TRBV7-9|TRBD1|TRBJ1-2
TGTGCCAGCAGCCCTGCCAAACTCGGACAGGTTGGGAGCTATGGCTACACCTTC
CASSPAKLGQVGSYGYTF
>-|TRBV11-2|-|TRBJ2-2
TGTGCCAGCAGCCTCATGGGACGCCGGAACACCGGGGAGCTGTTTTTT
CASSLMGRRNTGELFF
>-|TRBV30|TRBD1|TRBJ2-3
TGTGCCTGGAGTGTACCGGGACAGGGGGCGGGAGATACGCAGTATTTT
CAWSVPGQGAGDTQYF
>-|TRBV11-2|-|TRBJ1-6
TGTGCCAGCAGCCCAATGAGGAGCTCCTATAATTCACCCCTCCACTTT
CASSPMRSSYNSPLHF
>-|TRBV27|-|TRBJ2-7
TGTGCCAGCAGTTCCCTTCGAGGGAGTGGGTCCGAGCAGTACTTC
CASSSLRGSGSEQYF
>-|TRBV9|-|TRBJ2-1
TGTGCCAGCAGCGTAACTCCAAACGCTGGGAATGAGCAGTTCTTC
CASSVTPNAGNEQFF
>many|TRBV12-3/TRBV12-4|TRBD2|TRBJ2-7
TGTGCCAGCAGTTACGGGACTAGCGACGAGCAGTACTTC
CASSYGTSDEQYF
>-|TRBV7-8|-|TRBJ1-1
TGTGCCAGCAGCCTAACCTGGCCGAACACTGAAGCTTTCTTT
CASSLTWPNTEAFF
>-|TRBV24-1|-|TRBJ2-1
TGTGCCACCAGTGTCGATGTACTAGGAGGATACAATGAGCAGTTCTTC
CATSVDVLGGYNEQFF
>-|TRBV19|-|TRBJ1-1
TGTGCCAGTAGTATAGACGGACCAGGGCATACAACCATGAACACTGAAGCTTTCTTT
CASSIDGPGHTTMNTEAFF